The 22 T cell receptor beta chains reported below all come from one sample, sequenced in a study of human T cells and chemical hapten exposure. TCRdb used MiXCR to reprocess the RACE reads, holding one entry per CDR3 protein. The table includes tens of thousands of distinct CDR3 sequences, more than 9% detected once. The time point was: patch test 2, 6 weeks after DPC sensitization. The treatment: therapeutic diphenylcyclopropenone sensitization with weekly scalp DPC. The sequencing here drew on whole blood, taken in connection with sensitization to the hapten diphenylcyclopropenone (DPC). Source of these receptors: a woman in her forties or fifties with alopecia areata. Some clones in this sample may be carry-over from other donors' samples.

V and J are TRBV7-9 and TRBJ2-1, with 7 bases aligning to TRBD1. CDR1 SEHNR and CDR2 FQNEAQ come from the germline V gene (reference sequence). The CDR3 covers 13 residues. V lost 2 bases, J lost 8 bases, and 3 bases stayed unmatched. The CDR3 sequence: CASSLRGRDEQFF. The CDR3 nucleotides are TGTGCCAGCAGCTTAAGGGGGCGCGATGAGCAGTTCTTC. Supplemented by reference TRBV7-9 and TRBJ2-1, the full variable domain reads DTGVSQNPRHKITKRGQNVTFRCDPISEHNRLYWYRQTLGQGPEFLTYFQNEAQLEKSRLLSDRFSAERPKGSFSTLEIQRTEQGDSAMYLCASSLRGRDEQFFGPGTRLTVL.

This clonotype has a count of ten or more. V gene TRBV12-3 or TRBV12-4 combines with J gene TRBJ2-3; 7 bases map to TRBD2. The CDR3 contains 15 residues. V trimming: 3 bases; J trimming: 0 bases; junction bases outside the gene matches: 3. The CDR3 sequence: CASSLVGGSTDTQYF. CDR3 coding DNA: TGTGCCAGCAGTTTGGTCGGGGGGAGCACAGATACGCAGTATTTT.

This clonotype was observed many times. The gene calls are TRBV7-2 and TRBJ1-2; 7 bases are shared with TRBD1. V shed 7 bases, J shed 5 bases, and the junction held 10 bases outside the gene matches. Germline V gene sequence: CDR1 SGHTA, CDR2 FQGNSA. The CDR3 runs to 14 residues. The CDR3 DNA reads TGTGCCAGCACCCCTTCGGCAGGGGGGTATGGCTACACCTTC. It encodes CASTPSAGGYGYTF. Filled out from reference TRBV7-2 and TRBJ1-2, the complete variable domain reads GAGVSQSPSNKVTEKGKDVELRCDPISGHTALYWYRQSLGQGLEFLIYFQGNSAPDKSGLPSDRFSAERTGGSVSTLTIQRTQQEDSAVYLCASTPSAGGYGYTFGSGTRLTVV.

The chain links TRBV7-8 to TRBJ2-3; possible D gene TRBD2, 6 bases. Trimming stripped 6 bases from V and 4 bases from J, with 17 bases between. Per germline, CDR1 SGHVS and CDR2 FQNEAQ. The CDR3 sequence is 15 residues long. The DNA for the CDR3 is TGTGCCAGCAGTATGTCTGGCGGGGCCCCAGATACGCAGTATTTT. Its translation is CASSMSGGAPDTQYF.

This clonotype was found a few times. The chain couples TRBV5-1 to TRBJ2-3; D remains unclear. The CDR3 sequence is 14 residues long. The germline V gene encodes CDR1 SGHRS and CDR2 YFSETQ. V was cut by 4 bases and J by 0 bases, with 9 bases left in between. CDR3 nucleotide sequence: TGCGCCAGCAGCCACGGCGGAAGCACAGATACGCAGTATTTT. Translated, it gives CASSHGGSTDTQYF.

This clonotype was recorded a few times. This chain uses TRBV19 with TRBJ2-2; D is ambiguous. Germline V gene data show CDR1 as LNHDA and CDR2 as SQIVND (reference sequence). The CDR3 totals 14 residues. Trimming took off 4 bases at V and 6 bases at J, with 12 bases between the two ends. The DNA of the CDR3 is TGTGCCAGTAGTACTGACCTGCACCCCGGGGAGCTGTTTTTT. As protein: CASSTDLHPGELFF. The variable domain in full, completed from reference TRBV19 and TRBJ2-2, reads DGGITQSPKYLFRKEGQNVTLSCEQNLNHDAMYWYRQDPGQGLRLIYYSQIVNDFQKGDIAEGYSVSREKKESFPLTVTSAQKNPTAFYLCASSTDLHPGELFFGEGSRLTVL.

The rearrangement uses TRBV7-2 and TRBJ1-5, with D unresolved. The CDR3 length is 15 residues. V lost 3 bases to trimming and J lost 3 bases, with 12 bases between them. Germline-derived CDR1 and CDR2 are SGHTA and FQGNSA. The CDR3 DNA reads TGTGCCAGCAGCTTGGGAGGCAGCCTCAATCAGCCCCAGCATTTT. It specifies CASSLGGSLNQPQHF.

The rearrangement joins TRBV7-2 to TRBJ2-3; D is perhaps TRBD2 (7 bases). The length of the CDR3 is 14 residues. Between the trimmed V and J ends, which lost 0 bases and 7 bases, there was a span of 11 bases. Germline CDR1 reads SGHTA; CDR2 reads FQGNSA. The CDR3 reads CASSLARGAYTQYF. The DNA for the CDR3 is TGTGCCAGCAGCTTAGCTCGGGGGGCGTATACGCAGTATTTT.

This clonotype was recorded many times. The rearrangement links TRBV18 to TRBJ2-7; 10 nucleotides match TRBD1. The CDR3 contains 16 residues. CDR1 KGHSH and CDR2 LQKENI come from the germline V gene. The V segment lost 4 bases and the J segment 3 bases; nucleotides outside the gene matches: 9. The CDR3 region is CASSRGTGAFNYEQYF. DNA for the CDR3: TGTGCCAGCTCACGTGGGACAGGGGCATTTAACTACGAGCAGTACTTC.

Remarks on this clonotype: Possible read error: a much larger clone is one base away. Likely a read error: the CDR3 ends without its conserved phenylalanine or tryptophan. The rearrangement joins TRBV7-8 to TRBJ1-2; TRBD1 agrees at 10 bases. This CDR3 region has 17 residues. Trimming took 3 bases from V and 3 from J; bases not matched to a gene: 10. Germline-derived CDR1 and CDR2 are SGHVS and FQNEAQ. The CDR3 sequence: CASSFIYGTGEYYGYTL. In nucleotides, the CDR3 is TGTGCCAGCAGCTTCATATACGGGACAGGGGAATACTATGGCTACACCCTC.

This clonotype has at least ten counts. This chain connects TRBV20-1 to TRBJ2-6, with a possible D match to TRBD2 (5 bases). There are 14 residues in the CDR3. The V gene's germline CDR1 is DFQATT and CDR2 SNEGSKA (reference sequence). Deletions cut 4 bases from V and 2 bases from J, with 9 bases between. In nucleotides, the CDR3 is TGCAGTGCTATGCGGAGGACTGGGGCCAACGTCCTGACTTTC. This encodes CSAMRRTGANVLTF.

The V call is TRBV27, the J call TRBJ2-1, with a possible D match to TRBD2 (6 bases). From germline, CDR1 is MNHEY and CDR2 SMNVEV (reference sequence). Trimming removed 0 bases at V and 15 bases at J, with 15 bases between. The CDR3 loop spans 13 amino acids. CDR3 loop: CASSLSVAAGGFF. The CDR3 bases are TGTGCCAGCAGTTTATCGGTGGCGGCCGGGGGGTTCTTC.

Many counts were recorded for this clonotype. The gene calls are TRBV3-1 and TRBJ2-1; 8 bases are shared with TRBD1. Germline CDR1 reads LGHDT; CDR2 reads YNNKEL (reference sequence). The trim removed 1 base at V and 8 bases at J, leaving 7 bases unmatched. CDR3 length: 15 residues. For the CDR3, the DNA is TGTGCCAGCAGCCAAGCCGGGACAGGTGAGCATGAGCAGTTCTTC. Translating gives CASSQAGTGEHEQFF.

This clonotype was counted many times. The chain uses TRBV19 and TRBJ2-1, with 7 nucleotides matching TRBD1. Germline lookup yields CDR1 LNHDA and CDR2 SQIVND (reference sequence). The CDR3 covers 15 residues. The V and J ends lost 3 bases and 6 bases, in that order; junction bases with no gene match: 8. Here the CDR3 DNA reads TGTGCCAGTAGTATTACCGGGACAGCAGGCAATGAGCAGTTCTTC. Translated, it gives CASSITGTAGNEQFF.

The DNA of the CDR3 is TGTGCCAGCAGCCAAAGGGCGACAGGTGGATGGACCGGGGAGCTGTTTTTT. Translated: CASSQRATGGWTGELFF. The V gene is TRBV7-6, the J gene TRBJ2-2; tentatively, D is TRBD1 (6 bases). Germline V gene data show CDR1 as SGHVS and CDR2 as FNYEAQ. V was trimmed by 5 bases and J by 5 bases, leaving 21 bases between them. CDR3 length: 17 residues.

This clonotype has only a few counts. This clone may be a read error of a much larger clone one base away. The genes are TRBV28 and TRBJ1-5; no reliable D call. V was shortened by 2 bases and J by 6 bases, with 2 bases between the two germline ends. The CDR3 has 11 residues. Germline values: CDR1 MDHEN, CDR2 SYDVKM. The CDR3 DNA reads TGTGCCAGCAGTTTAGCTCAGCCCCAGCATTTT. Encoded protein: CASSLAQPQHF.

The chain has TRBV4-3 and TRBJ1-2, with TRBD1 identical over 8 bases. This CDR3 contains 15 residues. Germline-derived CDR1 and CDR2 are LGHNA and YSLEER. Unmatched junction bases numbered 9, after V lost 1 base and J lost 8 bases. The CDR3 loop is CASSQGQGAVWGYTF. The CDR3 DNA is TGCGCCAGCAGCCAAGGGCAGGGGGCTGTCTGGGGCTACACCTTC.

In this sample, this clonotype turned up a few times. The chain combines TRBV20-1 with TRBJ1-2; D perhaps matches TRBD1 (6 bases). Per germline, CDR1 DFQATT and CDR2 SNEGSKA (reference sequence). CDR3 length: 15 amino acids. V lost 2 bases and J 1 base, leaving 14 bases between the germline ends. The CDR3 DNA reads TGCAGTGCTAGAAAATCACGGACAGATAACTATGGCTACACCTTC. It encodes CSARKSRTDNYGYTF.

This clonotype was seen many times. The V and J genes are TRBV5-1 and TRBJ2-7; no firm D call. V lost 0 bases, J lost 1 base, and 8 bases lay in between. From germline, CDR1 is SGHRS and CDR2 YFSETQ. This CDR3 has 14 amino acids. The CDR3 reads CASSLEMGSYEQYF. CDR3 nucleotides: TGCGCCAGCAGCTTGGAGATGGGGTCCTACGAGCAGTACTTC. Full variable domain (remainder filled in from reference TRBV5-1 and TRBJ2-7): KAGVTQTPRYLIKTRGQQVTLSCSPISGHRSVSWYQQTPGQGLQFLFEYFSETQRNKGNFPGRFSGRQFSNSRSEMNVSTLELGDSALYLCASSLEMGSYEQYFGPGTRLTVT.

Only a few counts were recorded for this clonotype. CDR3 coding DNA: TGCGCCAGCAGCTTAATGGACAACACCGGGGAGCTGTTTTTT. Amino acid sequence: CASSLMDNTGELFF. The V call is TRBV5-1, the J call TRBJ2-2; no clear D gene. Germline V gene data show CDR1 as SGHRS and CDR2 as YFSETQ. The CDR3 is 14 amino acids. V lost 2 bases, J lost 2 bases, and 7 bases lay in between.

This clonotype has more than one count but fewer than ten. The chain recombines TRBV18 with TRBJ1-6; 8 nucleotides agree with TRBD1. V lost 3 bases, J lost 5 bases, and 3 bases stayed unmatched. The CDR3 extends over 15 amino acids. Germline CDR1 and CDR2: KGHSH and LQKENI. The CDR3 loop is CASSPRTGHNSPLHF. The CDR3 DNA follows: TGTGCCAGCTCACCCCGGACAGGGCATAATTCACCCCTCCACTTT.

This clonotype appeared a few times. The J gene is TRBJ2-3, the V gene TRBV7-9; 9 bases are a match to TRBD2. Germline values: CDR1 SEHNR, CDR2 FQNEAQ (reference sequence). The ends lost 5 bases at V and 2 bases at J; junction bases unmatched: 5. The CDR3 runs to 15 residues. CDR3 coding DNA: TGTGCCAGCAGCCCAATAGCGGGGGCCACAGATACGCAGTATTTT. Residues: CASSPIAGATDTQYF.